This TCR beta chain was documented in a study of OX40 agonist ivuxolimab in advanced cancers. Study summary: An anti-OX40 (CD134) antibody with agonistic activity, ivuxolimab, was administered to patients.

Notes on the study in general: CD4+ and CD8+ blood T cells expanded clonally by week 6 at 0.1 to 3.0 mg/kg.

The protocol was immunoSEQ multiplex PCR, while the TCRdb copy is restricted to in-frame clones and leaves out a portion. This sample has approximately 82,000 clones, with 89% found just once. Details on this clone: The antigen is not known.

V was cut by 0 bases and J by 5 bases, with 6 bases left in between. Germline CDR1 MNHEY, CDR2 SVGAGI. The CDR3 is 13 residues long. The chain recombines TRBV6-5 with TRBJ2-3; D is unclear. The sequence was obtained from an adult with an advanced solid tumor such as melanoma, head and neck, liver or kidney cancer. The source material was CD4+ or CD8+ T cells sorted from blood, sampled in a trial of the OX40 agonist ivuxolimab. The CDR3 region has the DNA TGTGCCAGCAGTTACTCGAAGAGAGATACGCAGTATTTT. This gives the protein CASSYSKRDTQYF.